This T cell receptor (beta chain) was found in a study of T cell responses to AZD1222 COVID-19 vaccine. Overall study results and limits: Within unmutated variant regions lay the reported targets of nearly half of spike-specific TCRs. The peak T cell response came first, and repertoires were sampled only after it.

Of note for this clone: Its antigen is not known.

The CDR3 runs 12 residues. The ends were cut back, 6 bases at V and 6 bases at J, with 6 bases in the middle. TCRdb's copy holds only in-frame clones and misses some; the assay was immunoSEQ multiplex PCR. The sample lists 90,000 to 150,000 clones, roughly nine tenths seen once, with 2.4% in the top ten. The V gene is TRBV12-3 or TRBV12-4, the J gene TRBJ1-6; D remains ambiguous. This clonotype originated in an adult in good health. This material consisted of peripheral blood, taken on day 0 of AZD1222 vaccination. The CDR3 region has the DNA TGTGCCAGCAGCGGCAGTAATTCACCCCTCCACTTT. It translates to CASSGSNSPLHF.